In its sample, the clone carrying this T cell receptor (beta chain) was seen a few times. Antigen unknown. This CDR3 has 14 residues. J gave up 0 bases and V 5 bases, and 4 bases lay outside the gene matches. Germline CDR1 GTSNPN, CDR2 SVGIG (reference sequence). The data were obtained in a study of vaccination and CD4 T cells after COVID-19. Study as a whole: Nasal swab PCR had shown SARS-CoV-2 positivity in the convalescent patients (roughly 9 mild cases, one severe case).

Treatment meaning: roughly 10-day PBMC culture with coronavirus spike peptide pools or control peptides (ViraFEST assay). Cultured CD4+ T-cell DNA underwent Oncomine TCR Beta short-read sequencing. Investigators isolated genomic DNA from cultured CD4+ T cells. Using its own MiXCR run on the PCR reads, TCRdb lists one record per CDR3 protein. The sample records 8,000 to 9,500 distinct CDR3 sequences, 61% being singletons. The source is a human donor who had recovered from COVID-19. The rearrangement uses TRBV30 and TRBJ1-2; TRBD1 matches at 9 bases. Sequenced sample: CD4+ T cells from blood, cultured in vitro. The CDR3 bases are TGTGCCTGGCAGACAGGGGGTTCTAACTATGGCTACACCTTC. It encodes CAWQTGGSNYGYTF.